The 11 T cell receptor beta chains in this list originate from one sample, sequenced in a study of blood T cell repertoires in COVID-19. Sequenced by immunoSEQ multiplex PCR; TCRdb stores in-frame clones only, minus some. The sample consists of 250,000 or so clones, about nine tenths of them appearing once. The specimen sequenced was peripheral blood. All receptors come from a man aged 55 to 69 with acute or convalescent COVID-19.

This rearrangement joins TRBV30 to TRBJ2-7; D unclear. The germline V gene has CDR1 GTSNPN and CDR2 SVGIG (reference sequence). The CDR3 extends over 12 amino acids. V gave up 0 bases and J gave up 2 bases, with 5 bases separating them. The CDR3 DNA reads as TGTGCCTGGAGTGTACGGGCCTACGAGCAGTACTTC. Translation gives CAWSVRAYEQYF. The entire variable domain, with the rest obtained from reference TRBV30 and TRBJ2-7, is as follows: SQTIHQWPATLVQPVGSPLSLECTVEGTSNPNLYWYRQAAGRGLQLLFYSVGIGQISSEVPQNLSASRPQDRQFILSSKKLLLSDSGFYLCAWSVRAYEQYFGPGTRLTVT.

V usage is TRBV7-9 and J usage is TRBJ2-3, with D maybe TRBD1 (6 bases). The CDR3 is 18 residues long. Germline lookup yields CDR1 SEHNR and CDR2 FQNEAQ (reference sequence). Trimming cost V 7 bases and J 2 bases, with 25 bases left between them. In nucleotides, the CDR3 is TGTGCCAGCACCATCTACGGGGCAGGGGATATGAACACAGATACGCAGTATTTT. Residues: CASTIYGAGDMNTDTQYF.

The chain couples TRBV7-9 to TRBJ2-7; D might be TRBD1 (6 bases). The CDR3 loop spans 14 amino acids. Germline values: CDR1 SEHNR, CDR2 FQNEAQ (reference sequence). Trimming took 4 bases from V and 2 from J, leaving 12 bases between them. In nucleotides, the CDR3 is TGTGCCAGCAGCTCGACAGGAGCGACCTACGAGCAGTACTTC. This gives the protein CASSSTGATYEQYF. Combining the CDR3 with reference TRBV7-9 and TRBJ2-7 gives the whole variable domain DTGVSQNPRHKITKRGQNVTFRCDPISEHNRLYWYRQTLGQGPEFLTYFQNEAQLEKSRLLSDRFSAERPKGSFSTLEIQRTEQGDSAMYLCASSSTGATYEQYFGPGTRLTVT.

V and J are TRBV12-3 or TRBV12-4 and TRBJ1-3; D ambiguous. Trimming took off 3 bases at V and 7 bases at J, with 10 bases between the two ends. The CDR3 runs to 13 residues. The CDR3 spells CASSFSPPNTIYF. The DNA of the CDR3 is TGTGCCAGCAGTTTCTCTCCCCCTAACACCATATATTTT.

The chain is built from TRBV7-2 and TRBJ1-6; 9 bases are shared with TRBD1. The CDR3 loop spans 18 amino acids. In germline, CDR1 is SGHTA, CDR2 FQGNSA. After removal of 4 bases from V and 2 bases from J, the junction contained 9 bases not matched to a gene. The CDR3: CASSSTPDRGAYNSPLHF. The CDR3 DNA is TGTGCCAGCAGCTCAACCCCAGACAGGGGGGCCTATAATTCACCCCTCCACTTT.

In its sample, this clone was seen once. This rearrangement joins TRBV7-8 to TRBJ2-5, with D possibly matching TRBD2 (6 bases). This CDR3 spans 13 amino acids. Trimming took 3 bases from V and 3 from J, leaving 8 bases between them. The germline gives CDR1 SGHVS, CDR2 FQNEAQ. CDR3 nucleotide sequence: TGTGCCAGCAGCTTCCCGGGAGAAGAGACCCAGTACTTC. Encoded protein: CASSFPGEETQYF.

This clone was seen a single time. The CDR3 region is CASSPPTSGDNEQFF. DNA for the CDR3: TGTGCCAGCAGCCCCCCGACTAGCGGGGACAATGAGCAGTTCTTC. This chain connects TRBV7-2 to TRBJ2-1; TRBD2 matches at 11 bases. The CDR3 loop spans 15 amino acids. The V gene's germline CDR1 is SGHTA and CDR2 FQGNSA. After removal of 5 bases from V and 5 bases from J, the junction contained 5 bases not matched to a gene.

The genes are TRBV30 and TRBJ2-5; 7 bases match TRBD2. This CDR3 contains 14 residues. V lost 1 base and J lost 3; bases outside the gene matches: 5. Germline CDR1 GTSNPN, CDR2 SVGIG (reference sequence). CDR3 loop: CAWSGGSGEETQYF. The CDR3 DNA is TGTGCCTGGAGTGGCGGGAGTGGGGAAGAGACCCAGTACTTC.

This chain links TRBV27 with TRBJ2-6, with 7 bases identical to TRBD2. Germline V lookup: CDR1 MNHEY, CDR2 SMNVEV (reference sequence). V trimming: 6 bases; J trimming: 2 bases; junction bases outside the gene matches: 4. CDR3 length: 15 amino acids. The CDR3: CASSRRGAGANVLTF. The DNA of the CDR3 is TGTGCCAGCAGCCGCCGGGGGGCTGGGGCCAACGTCCTGACTTTC.

CDR3 sequence reads: CASSSLVQGNQPQHF. CDR3 nucleotide sequence: TGTGCCAGCAGTTCACTCGTCCAGGGCAATCAGCCCCAGCATTTT. The rearrangement uses TRBV6-2 or TRBV6-3 and TRBJ1-5; no definite D call. Germline V CDR1 and CDR2: MNHEY, SVGEGT. The CDR3 consists of 15 residues. V lost 4 bases and J 2 bases, leaving 12 bases between the germline ends.

The gene calls are TRBV18 and TRBJ1-1; the D is unclear. V was cut by 3 bases and J by 0 bases, with 8 bases left in between. Looked up from germline, CDR1 is KGHSH and CDR2 is LQKENI. The CDR3 is made up of 14 amino acids. The CDR3 nucleotides are TGTGCCAGCTCACCCCCCCGGTTGAACACTGAAGCTTTCTTT. Its translation is CASSPPRLNTEAFF.